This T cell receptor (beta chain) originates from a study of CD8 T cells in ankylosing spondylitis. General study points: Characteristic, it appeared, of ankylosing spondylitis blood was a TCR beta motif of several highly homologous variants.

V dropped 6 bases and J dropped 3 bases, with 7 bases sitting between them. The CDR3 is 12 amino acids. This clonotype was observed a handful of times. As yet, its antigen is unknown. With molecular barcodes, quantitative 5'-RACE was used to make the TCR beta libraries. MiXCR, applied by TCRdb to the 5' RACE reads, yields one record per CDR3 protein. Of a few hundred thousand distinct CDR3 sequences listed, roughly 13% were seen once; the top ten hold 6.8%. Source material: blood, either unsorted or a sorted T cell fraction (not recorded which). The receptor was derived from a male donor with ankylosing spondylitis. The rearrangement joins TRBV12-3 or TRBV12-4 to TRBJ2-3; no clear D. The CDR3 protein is CASRAETDTQYF. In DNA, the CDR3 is TGTGCCAGCAGGGCTGAGACAGATACGCAGTATTTT.